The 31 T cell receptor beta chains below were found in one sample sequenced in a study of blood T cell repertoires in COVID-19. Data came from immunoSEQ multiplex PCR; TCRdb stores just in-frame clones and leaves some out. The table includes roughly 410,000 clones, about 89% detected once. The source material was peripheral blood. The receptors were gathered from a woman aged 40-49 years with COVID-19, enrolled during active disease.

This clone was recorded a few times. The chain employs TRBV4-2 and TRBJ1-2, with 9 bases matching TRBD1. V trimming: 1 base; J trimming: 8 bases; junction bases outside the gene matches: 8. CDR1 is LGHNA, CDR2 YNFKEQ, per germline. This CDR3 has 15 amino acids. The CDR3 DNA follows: TGTGCCAGCAGCCAAGGCCCGGACAGGGGTGGCGGCTACACCTTC. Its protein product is CASSQGPDRGGGYTF.

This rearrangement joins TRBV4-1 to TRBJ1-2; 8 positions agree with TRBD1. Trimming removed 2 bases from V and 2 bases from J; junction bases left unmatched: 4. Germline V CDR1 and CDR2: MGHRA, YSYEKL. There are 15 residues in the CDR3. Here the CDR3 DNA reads TGCGCCAGCAGCCAACCACAGGGGGGGAACTATGGCTACACCTTC. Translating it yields CASSQPQGGNYGYTF.

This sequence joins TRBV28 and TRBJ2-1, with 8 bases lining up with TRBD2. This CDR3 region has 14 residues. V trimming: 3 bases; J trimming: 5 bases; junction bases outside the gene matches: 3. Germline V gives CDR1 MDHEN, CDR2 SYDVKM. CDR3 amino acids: CASSLLAGHNEQFF. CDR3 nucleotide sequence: TGTGCCAGCAGTTTGCTAGCGGGTCACAATGAGCAGTTCTTC.

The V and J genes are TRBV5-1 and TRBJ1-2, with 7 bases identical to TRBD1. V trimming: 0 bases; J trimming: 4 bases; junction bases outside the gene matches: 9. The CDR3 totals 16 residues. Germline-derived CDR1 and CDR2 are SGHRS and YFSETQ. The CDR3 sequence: CASSLVLDRFGYGYTF. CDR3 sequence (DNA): TGCGCCAGCAGCTTGGTATTGGACAGGTTTGGCTATGGCTACACCTTC.

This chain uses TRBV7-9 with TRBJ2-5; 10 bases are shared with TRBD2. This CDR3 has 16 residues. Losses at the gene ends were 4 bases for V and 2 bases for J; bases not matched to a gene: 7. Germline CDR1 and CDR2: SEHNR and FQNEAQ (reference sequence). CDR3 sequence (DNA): TGTGCCAGCAGCTCCGGACTAGCGGCCCGACAAGAGACCCAGTACTTC. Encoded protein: CASSSGLAARQETQYF.

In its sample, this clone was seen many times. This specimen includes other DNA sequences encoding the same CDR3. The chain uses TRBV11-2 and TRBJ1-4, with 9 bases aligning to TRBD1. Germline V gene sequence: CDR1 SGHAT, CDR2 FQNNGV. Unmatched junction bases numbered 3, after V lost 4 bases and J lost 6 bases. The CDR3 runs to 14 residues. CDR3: CASSSTGGDEKLFF. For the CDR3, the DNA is TGTGCCAGCAGCTCGACAGGGGGTGATGAAAAACTGTTTTTT.

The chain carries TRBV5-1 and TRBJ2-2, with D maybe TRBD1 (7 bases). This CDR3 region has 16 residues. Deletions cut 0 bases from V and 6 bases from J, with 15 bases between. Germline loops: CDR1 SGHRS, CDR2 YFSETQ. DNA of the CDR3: TGCGCCAGCAGCTTGGATTCTTTCAGGGGGGCCGGGGAGCTGTTTTTT. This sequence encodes CASSLDSFRGAGELFF.

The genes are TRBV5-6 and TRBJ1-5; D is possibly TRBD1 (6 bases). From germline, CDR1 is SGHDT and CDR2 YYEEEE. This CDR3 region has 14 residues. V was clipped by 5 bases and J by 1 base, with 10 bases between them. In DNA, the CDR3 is TGTGCCAGCAGACGTCAGGGGAGCAATCAGCCCCAGCATTTT. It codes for CASRRQGSNQPQHF.

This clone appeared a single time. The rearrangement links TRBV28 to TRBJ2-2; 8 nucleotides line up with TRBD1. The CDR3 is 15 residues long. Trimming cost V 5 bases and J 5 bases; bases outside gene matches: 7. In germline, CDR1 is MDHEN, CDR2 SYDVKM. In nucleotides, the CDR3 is TGTGCCAGCAGTCTCCACGGACAGGGAACCGGGGAGCTGTTTTTT. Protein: CASSLHGQGTGELFF. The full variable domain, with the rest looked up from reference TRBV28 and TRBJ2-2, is DVKVTQSSRYLVKRTGEKVFLECVQDMDHENMFWYRQDPGLGLRLIYFSYDVKMKEKGDIPEGYSVSREKKERFSLILESASTNQTSMYLCASSLHGQGTGELFFGEGSRLTVL.

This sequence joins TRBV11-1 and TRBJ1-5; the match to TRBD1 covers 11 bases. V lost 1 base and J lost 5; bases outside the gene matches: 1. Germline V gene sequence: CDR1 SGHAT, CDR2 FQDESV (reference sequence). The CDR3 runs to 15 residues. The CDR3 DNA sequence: TGTGCCAGCAGCTTAGGGACAGGGGGCGATCAGCCCCAGCATTTT. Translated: CASSLGTGGDQPQHF.

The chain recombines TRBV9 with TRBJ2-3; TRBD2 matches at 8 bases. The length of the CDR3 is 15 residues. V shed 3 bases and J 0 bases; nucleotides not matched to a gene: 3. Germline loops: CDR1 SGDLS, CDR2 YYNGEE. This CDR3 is CASSGGRLSTDTQYF. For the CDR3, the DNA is TGTGCCAGCAGCGGCGGGAGGTTGAGCACAGATACGCAGTATTTT.

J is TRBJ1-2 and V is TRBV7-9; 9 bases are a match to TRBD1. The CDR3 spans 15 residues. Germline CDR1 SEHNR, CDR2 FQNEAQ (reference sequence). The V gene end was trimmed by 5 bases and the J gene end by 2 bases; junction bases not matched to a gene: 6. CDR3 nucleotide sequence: TGTGCCAGCAGCCATGGACAGGGGAAGAACTATGGCTACACCTTC. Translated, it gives CASSHGQGKNYGYTF.

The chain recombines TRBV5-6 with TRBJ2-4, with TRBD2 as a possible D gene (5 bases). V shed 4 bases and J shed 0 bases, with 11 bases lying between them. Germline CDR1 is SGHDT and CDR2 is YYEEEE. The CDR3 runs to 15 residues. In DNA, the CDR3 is TGTGCCAGCAGCGACGGGGTACTAGCCAAAAACATTCAGTACTTC. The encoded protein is CASSDGVLAKNIQYF.

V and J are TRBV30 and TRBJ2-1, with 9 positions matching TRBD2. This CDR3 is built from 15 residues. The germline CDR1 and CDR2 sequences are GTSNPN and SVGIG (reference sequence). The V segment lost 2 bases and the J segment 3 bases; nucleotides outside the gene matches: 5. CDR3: CAWSMTSGGYNEQFF. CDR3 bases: TGTGCCTGGAGTATGACTAGCGGAGGCTACAATGAGCAGTTCTTC.

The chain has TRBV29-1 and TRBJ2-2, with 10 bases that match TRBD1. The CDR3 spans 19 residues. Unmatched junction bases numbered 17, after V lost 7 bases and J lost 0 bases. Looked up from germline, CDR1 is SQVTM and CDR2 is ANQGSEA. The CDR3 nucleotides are TGCAGCGCTGGGCCGGCTCGGACAGGGGGATCCGCGAACACCGGGGAGCTGTTTTTT. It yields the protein CSAGPARTGGSANTGELFF.

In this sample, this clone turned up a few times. This CDR3 reads CASSSGRDLYEQYF. The CDR3 DNA is TGTGCCAGTAGTAGCGGGAGGGACCTCTACGAGCAGTACTTC. The V and J genes are TRBV19 and TRBJ2-7; TRBD2 aligns across 9 bases. The germline V gene has CDR1 LNHDA and CDR2 SQIVND (reference sequence). The length of the CDR3 is 14 residues. J gave up 3 bases and V 4 bases, and 4 bases lay outside the gene matches. Full variable domain (outside the CDR3, taken from reference TRBV19 and TRBJ2-7): DGGITQSPKYLFRKEGQNVTLSCEQNLNHDAMYWYRQDPGQGLRLIYYSQIVNDFQKGDIAEGYSVSREKKESFPLTVTSAQKNPTAFYLCASSSGRDLYEQYFGPGTRLTVT.

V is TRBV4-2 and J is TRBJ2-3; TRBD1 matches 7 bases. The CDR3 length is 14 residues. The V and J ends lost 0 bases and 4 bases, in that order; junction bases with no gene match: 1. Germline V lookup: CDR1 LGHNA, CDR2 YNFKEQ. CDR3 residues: CASSQETGPDTQYF. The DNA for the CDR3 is TGTGCCAGCAGCCAAGAGACAGGGCCAGATACGCAGTATTTT.

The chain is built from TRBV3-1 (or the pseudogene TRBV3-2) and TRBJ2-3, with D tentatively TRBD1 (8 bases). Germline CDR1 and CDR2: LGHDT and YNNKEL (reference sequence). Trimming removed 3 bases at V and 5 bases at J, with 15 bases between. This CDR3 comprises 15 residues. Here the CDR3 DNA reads TGTGCCAGCAGCCAGGGGGGGACAGGACAAGATACGCAGTATTTT. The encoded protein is CASSQGGTGQDTQYF.

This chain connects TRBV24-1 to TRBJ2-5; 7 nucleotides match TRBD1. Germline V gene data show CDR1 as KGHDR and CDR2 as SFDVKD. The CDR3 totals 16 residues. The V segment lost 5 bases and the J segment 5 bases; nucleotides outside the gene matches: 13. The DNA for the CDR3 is TGTGCCACCAGTGGCCGCACACAGGGGACGGGGGAGACCCAGTACTTC. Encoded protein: CATSGRTQGTGETQYF.

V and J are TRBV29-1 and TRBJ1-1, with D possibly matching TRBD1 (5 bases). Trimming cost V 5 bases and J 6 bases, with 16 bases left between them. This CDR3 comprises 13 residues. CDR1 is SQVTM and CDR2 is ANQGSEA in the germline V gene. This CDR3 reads CSVFDQGIAEAFF. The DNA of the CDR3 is TGCAGCGTTTTCGATCAGGGAATCGCTGAAGCTTTCTTT.

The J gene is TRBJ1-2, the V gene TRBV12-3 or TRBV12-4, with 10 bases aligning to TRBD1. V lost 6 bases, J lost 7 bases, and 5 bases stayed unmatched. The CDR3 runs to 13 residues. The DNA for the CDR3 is TGTGCCAGCAGCCGGACAGGGGGTAGTGGCTACACCTTC. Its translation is CASSRTGGSGYTF.

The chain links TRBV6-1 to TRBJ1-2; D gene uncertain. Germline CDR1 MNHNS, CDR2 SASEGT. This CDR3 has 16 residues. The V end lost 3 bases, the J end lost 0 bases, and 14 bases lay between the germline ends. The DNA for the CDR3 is TGTGCCAGCAGTGATGTGACTGCTTACTCTAACTATGGCTACACCTTC. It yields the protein CASSDVTAYSNYGYTF.

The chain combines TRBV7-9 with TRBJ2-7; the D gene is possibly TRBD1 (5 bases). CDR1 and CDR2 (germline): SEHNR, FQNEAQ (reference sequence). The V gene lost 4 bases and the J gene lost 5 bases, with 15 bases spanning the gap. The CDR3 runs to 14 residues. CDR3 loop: CASSSRTLGDEQYF. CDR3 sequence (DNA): TGTGCCAGCAGCTCCCGGACACTTGGAGACGAGCAGTACTTC.

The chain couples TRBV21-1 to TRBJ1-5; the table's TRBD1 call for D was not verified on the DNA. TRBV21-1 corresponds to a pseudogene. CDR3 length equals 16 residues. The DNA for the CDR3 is TGTGCCAGCAGCAAGATACAGGGTAATCGCAATCAGCCCCAGCATTTT. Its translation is CASSKIQGNRNQPQHF.

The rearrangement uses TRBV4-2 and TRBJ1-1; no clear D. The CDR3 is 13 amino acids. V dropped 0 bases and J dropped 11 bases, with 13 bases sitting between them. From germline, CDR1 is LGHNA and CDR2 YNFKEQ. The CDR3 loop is CASSQDLPRRAFF. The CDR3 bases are TGTGCCAGCAGCCAAGATCTTCCCAGGCGTGCTTTCTTT.

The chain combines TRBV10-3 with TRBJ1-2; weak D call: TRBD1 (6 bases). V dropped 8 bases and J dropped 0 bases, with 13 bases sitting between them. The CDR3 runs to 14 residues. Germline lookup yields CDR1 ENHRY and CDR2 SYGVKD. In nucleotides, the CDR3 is TGTGCCATCTGGCGGACAGCCGCTAACTATGGCTACACCTTC. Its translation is CAIWRTAANYGYTF.

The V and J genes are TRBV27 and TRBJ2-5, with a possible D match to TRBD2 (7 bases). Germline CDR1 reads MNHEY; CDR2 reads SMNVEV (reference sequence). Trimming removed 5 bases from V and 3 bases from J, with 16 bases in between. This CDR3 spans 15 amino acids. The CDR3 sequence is CASSLRGGRKETQYF. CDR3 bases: TGTGCCAGCAGTCTAAGGGGGGGGAGAAAAGAGACCCAGTACTTC.

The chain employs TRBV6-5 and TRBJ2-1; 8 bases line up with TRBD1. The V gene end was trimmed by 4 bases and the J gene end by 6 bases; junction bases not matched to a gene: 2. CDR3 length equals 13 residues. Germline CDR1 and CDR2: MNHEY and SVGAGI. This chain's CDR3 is CASSSGTGNEQFF. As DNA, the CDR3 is TGTGCCAGCAGTTCCGGGACAGGCAATGAGCAGTTCTTC.

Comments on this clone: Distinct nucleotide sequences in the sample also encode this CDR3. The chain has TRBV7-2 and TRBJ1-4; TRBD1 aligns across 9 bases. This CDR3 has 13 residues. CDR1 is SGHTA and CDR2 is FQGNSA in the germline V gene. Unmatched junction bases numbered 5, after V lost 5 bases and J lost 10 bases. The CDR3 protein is CASSPGQGRKLFF. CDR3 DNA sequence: TGTGCCAGCAGCCCGGGACAGGGCAGAAAACTGTTTTTT.

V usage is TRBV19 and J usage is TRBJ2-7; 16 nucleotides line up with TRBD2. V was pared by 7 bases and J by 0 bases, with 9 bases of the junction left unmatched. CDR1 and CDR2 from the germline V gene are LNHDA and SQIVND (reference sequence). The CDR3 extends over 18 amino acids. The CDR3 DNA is TGTGCCAGTAAGGGAGCGGGACTAGCGGGAGGGTACTCCTACGAGCAGTACTTC. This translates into CASKGAGLAGGYSYEQYF.

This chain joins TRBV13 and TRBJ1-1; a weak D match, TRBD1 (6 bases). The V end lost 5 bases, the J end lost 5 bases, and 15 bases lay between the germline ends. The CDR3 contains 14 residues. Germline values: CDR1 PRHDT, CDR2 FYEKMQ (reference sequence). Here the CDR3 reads CASSLEPGQTEAFF. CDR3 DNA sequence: TGTGCCAGCAGCCTAGAACCGGGACAAACTGAAGCTTTCTTT.